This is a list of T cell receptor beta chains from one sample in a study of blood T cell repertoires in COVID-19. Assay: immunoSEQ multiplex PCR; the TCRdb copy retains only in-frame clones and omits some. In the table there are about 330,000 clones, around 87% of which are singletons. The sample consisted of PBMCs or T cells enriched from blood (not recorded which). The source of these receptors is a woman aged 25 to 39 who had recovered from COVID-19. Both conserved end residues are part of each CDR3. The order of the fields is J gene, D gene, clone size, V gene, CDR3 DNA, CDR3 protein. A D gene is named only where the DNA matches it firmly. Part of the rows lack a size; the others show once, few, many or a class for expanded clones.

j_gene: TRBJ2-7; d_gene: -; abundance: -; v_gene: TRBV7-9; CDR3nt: TGTGCCAGCAGTCCCTCCCTCTACGAGCAGTACTTC; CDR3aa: CASSPSLYEQYF
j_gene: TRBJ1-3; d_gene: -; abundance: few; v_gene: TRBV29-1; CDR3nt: TGCAGCGTTACAGATACTGGAAACACCATATATTTT; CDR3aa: CSVTDTGNTIYF
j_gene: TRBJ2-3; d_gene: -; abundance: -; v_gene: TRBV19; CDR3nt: TGTGCCAGTAGGGCGCGGAGGGGGGGCCTCACAGATACGCAGTATTTT; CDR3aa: CASRARRGGLTDTQYF
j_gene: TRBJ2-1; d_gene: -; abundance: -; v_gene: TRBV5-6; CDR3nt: TGTGCCAGCAGCTTGGTACTCAGGGTATCCAATGAGCAGTTCTTC; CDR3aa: CASSLVLRVSNEQFF
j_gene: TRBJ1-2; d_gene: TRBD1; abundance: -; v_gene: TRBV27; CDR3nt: TGTGCCAGCAGTTACCACAGGGGGAGTGAAATCTATGGCTACACCTTC; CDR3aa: CASSYHRGSEIYGYTF
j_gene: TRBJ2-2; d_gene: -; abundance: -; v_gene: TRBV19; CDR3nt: TGTGCCAGTAGTCCTCAGGGCCCCGGGGAGCTGTTTTTT; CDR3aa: CASSPQGPGELFF
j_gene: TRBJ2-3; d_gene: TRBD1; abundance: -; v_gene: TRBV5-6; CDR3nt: TGTGCCAGCAGCGTCCCCGGCTCAGAGGGACAGGGTAAAACCGATACGCAGTATTTT; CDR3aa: CASSVPGSEGQGKTDTQYF
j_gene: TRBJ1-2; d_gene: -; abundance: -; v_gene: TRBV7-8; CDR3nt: TGTGCCAGCGGATTTAAACAGGGAATTGACTATGGCTACACCTTC; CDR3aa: CASGFKQGIDYGYTF
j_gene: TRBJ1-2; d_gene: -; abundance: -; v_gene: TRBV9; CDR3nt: TGTGCCAGCAGCCCCCTCGACAACGTGAGTGGCTACACCTTC; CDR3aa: CASSPLDNVSGYTF
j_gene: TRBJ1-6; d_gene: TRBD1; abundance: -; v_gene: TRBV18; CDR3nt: TGTGCCAGCTCACTGGGGACAGCCGATTCACCCCTCCACTTT; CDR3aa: CASSLGTADSPLHF
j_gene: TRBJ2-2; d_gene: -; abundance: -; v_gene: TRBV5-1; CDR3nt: TGCGCCAGCAGCAAGGGACACACGGGGATAAACACCGGGGAGCTGTTTTTT; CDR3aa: CASSKGHTGINTGELFF
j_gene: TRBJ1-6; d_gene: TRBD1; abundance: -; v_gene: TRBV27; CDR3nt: TGTGCCAGCCACCCTGGGACAGGACGGGGGGCCCTCCACTTT; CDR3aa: CASHPGTGRGALHF
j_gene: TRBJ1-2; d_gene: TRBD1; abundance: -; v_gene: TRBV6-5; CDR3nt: TGTGCCAGCAGTTACCCCAGGGGGCGGGACTATGGCTACACCTTC; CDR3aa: CASSYPRGRDYGYTF
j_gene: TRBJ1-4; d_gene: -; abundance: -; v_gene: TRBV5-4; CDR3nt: TGTGCCAGCAGCATGGTAGAAGCTAATGAAAAACTGTTTTTT; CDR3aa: CASSMVEANEKLFF
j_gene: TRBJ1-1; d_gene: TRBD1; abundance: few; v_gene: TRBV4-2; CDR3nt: TGTGCCAGCAGCCCGGGGACAGAAAACACTGAAGCTTTCTTT; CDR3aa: CASSPGTENTEAFF
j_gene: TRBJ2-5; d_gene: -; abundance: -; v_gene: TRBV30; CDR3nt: TGTGCCTGGAGTGTAGCCAGGGCCGGGACCCAGTACTTC; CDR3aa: CAWSVARAGTQYF
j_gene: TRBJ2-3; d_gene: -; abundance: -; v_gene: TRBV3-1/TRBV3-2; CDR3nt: TGTGCCAGCAGCCAAGATGGCGGGGATACGCAGTATTTT; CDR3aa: CASSQDGGDTQYF
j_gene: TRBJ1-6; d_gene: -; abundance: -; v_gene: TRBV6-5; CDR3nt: TGTGCCAGCAGGGGGGCAGGCCAGGGCAATTCACCCCTCCACTTT; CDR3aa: CASRGAGQGNSPLHF
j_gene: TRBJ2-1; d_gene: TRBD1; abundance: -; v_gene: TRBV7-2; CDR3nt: TGTGCCAGCAGCCGTGCAGGGGGTATCTACAATGAGCAGTTCTTC; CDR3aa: CASSRAGGIYNEQFF
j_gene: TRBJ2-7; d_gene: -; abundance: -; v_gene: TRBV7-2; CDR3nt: TGTGCCAGCAGCAACAACTACGAGCAGTACTTC; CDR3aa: CASSNNYEQYF
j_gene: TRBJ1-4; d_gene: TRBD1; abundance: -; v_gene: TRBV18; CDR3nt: TGTGCCAGCTCACTCCTCGACAGGGACGAAAAACTGTTTTTT; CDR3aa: CASSLLDRDEKLFF
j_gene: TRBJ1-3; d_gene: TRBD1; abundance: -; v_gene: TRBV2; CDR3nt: TGTGCCTCAGGGACAGGACTCGGAAACACCATATATTTT; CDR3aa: CASGTGLGNTIYF
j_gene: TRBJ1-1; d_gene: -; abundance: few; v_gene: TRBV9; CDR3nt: TGTGCCAGCACGTCAATCATGGGGGGCACTGAAGCTTTCTTT; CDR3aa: CASTSIMGGTEAFF
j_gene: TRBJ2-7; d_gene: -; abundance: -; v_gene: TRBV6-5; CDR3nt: TGTGCCAGCAGTTACGGGGGCAGGGTGTTCGGCGAGCAGTACTTC; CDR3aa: CASSYGGRVFGEQYF
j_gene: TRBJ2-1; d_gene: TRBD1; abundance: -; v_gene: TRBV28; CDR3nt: TGTGCCGCAGGACAGGCGGCCAATGAGCAGTTCTTC; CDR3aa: CAAGQAANEQFF
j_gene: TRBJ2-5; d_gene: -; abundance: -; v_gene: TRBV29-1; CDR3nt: TGCAGCGTTGAAGGCGGCCAAGAGACCCAGTACTTC; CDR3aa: CSVEGGQETQYF
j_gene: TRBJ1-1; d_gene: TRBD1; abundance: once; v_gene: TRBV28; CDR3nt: TGTGCCAGCAGGAAAACAGGGGGGGCGGGAGCTTTCTTT; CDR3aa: CASRKTGGAGAFF
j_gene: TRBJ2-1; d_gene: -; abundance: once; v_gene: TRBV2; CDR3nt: TGTGCCAGCAGCCCCTTCCCCCGCAGTGAGCAGTTCTTC; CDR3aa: CASSPFPRSEQFF
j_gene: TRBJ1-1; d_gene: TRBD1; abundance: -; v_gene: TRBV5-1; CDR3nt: TGCGCCAGCAGCTACACGACAGGGTCGAACACTGAAGCTTTCTTT; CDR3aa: CASSYTTGSNTEAFF
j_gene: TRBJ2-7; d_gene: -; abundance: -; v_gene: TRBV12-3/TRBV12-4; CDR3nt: TGTGCCAGCAGTAACCGCCAGGGCGAGCAGTACTTC; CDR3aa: CASSNRQGEQYF
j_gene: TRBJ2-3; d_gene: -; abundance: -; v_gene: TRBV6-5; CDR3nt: TGTGCCAGCGTGGGCCGCCACACAGGTGATAATACGCAGTATTTT; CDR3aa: CASVGRHTGDNTQYF
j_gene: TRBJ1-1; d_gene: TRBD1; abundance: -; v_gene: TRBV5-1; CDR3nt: TGCGCCAGCAGCTACGAGGGACAGCAGAACACTGAAGCTTTCTTT; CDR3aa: CASSYEGQQNTEAFF
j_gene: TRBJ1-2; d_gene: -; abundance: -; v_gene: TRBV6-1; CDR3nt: TGTGCCAGCAGTGAGTCAGGCGGGCCCACGATGGGGACCTTC; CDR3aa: CASSESGGPTMGTF
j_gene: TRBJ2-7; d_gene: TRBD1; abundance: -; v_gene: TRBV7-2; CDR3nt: TGTGCCAGCAGAAACACCGGGACAGGGGTCTACGAGCAGTACTTC; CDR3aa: CASRNTGTGVYEQYF
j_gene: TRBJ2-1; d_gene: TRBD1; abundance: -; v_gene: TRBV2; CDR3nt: TGTGCCAGCAGCGTACAGGGGGCTAATGAGCAGTTCTTC; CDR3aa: CASSVQGANEQFF
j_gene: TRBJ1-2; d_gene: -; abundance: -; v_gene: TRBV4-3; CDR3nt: TGCGCCAGCAGCCAAGGGATCGGGGGCTATGGCTACACCTTC; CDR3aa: CASSQGIGGYGYTF
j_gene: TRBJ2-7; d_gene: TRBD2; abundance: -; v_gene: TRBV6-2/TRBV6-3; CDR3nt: TGTGCCAGCAGCCCTGGGACTAGCGGGCTCTCCTACGAGCAGTACTTC; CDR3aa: CASSPGTSGLSYEQYF
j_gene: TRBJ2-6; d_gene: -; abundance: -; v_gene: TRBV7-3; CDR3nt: TGTGCCAGCAGTCTAATCACCTCTGGGGCCAACGTCCTGACTTTC; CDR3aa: CASSLITSGANVLTF
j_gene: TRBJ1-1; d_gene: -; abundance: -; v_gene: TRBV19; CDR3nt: TGTGCCAGTAGTCGACTGGGCACTGAAGCTTTCTTT; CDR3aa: CASSRLGTEAFF
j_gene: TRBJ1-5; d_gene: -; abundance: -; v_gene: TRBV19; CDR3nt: TGTGCCAGTAGTCTCTCGACAGGCGCATTCAATCAGCCCCAGCATTTT; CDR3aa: CASSLSTGAFNQPQHF
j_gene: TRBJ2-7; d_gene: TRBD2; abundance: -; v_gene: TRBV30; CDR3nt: TGTGCCTGGAGTAACGGCGGGGGGACCTACGAGCAGTACTTC; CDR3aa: CAWSNGGGTYEQYF
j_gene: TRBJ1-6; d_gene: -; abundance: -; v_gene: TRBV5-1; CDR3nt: TGCGCCAGCAGCTTCGTCAGGGGCGGGTATAATTCACCCCTCCACTTT; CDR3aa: CASSFVRGGYNSPLHF
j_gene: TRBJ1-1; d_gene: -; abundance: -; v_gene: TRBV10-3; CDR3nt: TGTGCCATCAGTGAGGCCCGGACAGTGAACACTGAAGCTTTCTTT; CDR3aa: CAISEARTVNTEAFF
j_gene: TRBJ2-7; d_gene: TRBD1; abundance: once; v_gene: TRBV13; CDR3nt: TGTGCCAGCAGCTCCGACAGGGAAGGAACCTACGAGCAGTACTTC; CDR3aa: CASSSDREGTYEQYF
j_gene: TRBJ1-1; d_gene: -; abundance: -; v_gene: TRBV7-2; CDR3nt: TGTGCCAGCAGCTCCGTCTCTGTCCGGGGGGGGAACACTGAAGCTTTCTTT; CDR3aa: CASSSVSVRGGNTEAFF
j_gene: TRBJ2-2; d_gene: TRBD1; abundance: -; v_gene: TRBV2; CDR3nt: TGTGCCAGCAGTGAAGACTCGGACAGGGGTTACACCGGGGAGCTGTTTTTT; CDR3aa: CASSEDSDRGYTGELFF
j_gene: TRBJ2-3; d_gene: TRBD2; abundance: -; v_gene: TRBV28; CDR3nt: TGTGCCAGCCTGGGACTAGCGGGGGCTGGAGATACGCAGTATTTT; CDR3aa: CASLGLAGAGDTQYF
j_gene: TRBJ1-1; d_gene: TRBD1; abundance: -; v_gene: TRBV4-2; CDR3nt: TGTGCCAGCAGCCGTGGGACAGTGAGAATGGGCACTGAAGCTTTCTTT; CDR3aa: CASSRGTVRMGTEAFF
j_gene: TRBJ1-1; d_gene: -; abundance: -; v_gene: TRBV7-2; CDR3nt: TGTGCCAGCAGCTTAATCCCTCTTGAAGCTTTCTTT; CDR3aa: CASSLIPLEAFF
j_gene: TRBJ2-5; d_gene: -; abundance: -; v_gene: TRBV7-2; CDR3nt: TGTGCCAGCAGCTTTACTGCCTCGGTCTTCTCAAAAGAGACCCAGTACTTC; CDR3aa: CASSFTASVFSKETQYF
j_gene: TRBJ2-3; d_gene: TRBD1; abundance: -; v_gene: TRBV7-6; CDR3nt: TGTGCCAGCAGCTGGGGACAGGGGGATACGCAGTATTTT; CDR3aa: CASSWGQGDTQYF
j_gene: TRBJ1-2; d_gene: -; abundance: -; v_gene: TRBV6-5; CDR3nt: TGTGCCAGCAGTTACGAGGGCGCGGATGGCTACACCTTC; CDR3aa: CASSYEGADGYTF
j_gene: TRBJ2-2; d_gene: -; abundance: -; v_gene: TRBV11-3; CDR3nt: TGTGCCAGCAGCTCACTCAGGGGCACGGGGGAGCTGTTTTTT; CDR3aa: CASSSLRGTGELFF
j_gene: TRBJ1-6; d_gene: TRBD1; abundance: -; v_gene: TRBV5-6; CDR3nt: TGTGCCAGCAGCTTGTATCAGGACAGGGTGCTTTCACCCCTCCACTTT; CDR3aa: CASSLYQDRVLSPLHF
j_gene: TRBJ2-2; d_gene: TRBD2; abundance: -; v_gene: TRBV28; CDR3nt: TGTGCCAGCAGTTCTAGCGGGGGGCGAGCCACCGGGGAGCTGTTTTTT; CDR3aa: CASSSSGGRATGELFF
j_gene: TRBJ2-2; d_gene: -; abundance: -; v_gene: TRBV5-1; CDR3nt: TGCGCCAGCAGCCTCTCAACCCCGGACACCGGGGAGCTGTTTTTT; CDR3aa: CASSLSTPDTGELFF
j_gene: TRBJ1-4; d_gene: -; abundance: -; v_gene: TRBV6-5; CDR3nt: TGTGCCAGTTCCCCTAGGGGGAGTGAAAAACTGTTTTTT; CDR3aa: CASSPRGSEKLFF